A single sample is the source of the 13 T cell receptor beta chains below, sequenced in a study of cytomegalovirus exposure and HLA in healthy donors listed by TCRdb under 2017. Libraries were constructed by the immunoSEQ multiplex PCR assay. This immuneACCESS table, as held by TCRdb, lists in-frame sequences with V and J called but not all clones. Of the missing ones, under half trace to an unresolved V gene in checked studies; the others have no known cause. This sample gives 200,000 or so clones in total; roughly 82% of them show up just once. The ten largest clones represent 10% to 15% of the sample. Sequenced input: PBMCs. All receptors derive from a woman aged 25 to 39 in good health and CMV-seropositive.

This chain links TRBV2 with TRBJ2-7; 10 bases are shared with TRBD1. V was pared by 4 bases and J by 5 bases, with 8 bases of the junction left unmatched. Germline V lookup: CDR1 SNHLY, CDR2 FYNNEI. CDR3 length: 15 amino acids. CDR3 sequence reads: CASSVLGQGIHEQYF. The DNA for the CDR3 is TGTGCCAGCAGTGTTTTGGGACAGGGGATCCACGAGCAGTACTTC.

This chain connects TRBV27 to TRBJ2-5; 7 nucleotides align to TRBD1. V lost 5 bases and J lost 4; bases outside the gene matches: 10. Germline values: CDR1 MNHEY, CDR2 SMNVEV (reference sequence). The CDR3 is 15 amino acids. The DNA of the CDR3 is TGTGCCAGCAGTGCGAGGGGGACAGTAAGAGAGACCCAGTACTTC. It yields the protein CASSARGTVRETQYF.

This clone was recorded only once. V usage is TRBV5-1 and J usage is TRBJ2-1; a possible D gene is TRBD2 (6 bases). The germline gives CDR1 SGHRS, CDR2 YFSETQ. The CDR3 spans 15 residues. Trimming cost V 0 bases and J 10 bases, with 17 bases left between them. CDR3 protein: CASSLGAGPPPEQFF. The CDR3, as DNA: TGCGCCAGCAGCTTGGGAGCGGGCCCCCCACCGGAGCAGTTCTTC.

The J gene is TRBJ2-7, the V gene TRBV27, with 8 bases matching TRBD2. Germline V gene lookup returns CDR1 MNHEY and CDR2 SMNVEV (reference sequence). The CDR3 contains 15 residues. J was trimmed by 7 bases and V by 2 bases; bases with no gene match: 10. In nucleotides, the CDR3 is TGTGCCAGCAGTTTAAGTCGTAGAACGGGAGGGGAGCAGTACTTC. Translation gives CASSLSRRTGGEQYF.

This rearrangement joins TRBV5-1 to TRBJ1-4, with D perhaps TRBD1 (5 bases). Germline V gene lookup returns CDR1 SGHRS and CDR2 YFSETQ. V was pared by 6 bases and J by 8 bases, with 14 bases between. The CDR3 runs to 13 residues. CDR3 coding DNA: TGCGCCAGCACATATGGGGCGGGGGAAAAACTGTTTTTT. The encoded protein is CASTYGAGEKLFF.

The CDR3 is CASSLPEPGLGYTF. DNA for the CDR3: TGCGCCAGCAGCCTCCCCGAACCGGGGTTAGGCTACACCTTC. This sequence joins TRBV5-1 and TRBJ1-2, with D unclear. Germline-derived CDR1 and CDR2 are SGHRS and YFSETQ. The CDR3 runs to 14 residues. The V end was cut by 4 bases, the J end by 8 bases, with 18 bases between.

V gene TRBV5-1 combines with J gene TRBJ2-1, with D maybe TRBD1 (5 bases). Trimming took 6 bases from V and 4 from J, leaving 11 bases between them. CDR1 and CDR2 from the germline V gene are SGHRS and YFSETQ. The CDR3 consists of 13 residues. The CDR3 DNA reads TGCGCCAGCACGTGGGGCATTTACAATGAGCAGTTCTTC. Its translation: CASTWGIYNEQFF.

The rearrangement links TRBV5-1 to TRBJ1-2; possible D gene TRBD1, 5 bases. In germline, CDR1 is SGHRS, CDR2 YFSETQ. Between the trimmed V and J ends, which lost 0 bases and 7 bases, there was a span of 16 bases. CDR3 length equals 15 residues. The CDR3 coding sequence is TGCGCCAGCAGCTTGGTGCTCGGGGGGGATGGTGGCTACACCTTC. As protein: CASSLVLGGDGGYTF. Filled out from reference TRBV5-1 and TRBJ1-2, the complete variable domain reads KAGVTQTPRYLIKTRGQQVTLSCSPISGHRSVSWYQQTPGQGLQFLFEYFSETQRNKGNFPGRFSGRQFSNSRSEMNVSTLELGDSALYLCASSLVLGGDGGYTFGSGTRLTVV.

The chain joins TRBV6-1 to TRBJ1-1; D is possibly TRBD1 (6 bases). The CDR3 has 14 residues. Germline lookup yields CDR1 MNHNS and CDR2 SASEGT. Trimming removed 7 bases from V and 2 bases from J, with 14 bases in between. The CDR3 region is CASIKDRTNTEAFF. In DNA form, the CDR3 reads TGTGCCAGCATCAAAGACAGGACTAACACTGAAGCTTTCTTT.

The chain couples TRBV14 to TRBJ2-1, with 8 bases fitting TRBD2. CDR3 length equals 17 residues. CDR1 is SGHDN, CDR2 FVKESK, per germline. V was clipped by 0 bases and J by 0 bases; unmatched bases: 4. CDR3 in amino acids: CASSQESGRVSYNEQFF. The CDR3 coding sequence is TGTGCCAGCAGCCAAGAAAGCGGGAGAGTCTCCTACAATGAGCAGTTCTTC.

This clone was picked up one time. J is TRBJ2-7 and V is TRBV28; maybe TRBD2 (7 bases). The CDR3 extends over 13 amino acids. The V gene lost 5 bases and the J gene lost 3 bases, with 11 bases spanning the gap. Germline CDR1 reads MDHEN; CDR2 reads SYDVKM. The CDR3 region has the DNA TGTGCCAGCAGTGGGGGGGACAACTACGAGCAGTACTTC. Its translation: CASSGGDNYEQYF.

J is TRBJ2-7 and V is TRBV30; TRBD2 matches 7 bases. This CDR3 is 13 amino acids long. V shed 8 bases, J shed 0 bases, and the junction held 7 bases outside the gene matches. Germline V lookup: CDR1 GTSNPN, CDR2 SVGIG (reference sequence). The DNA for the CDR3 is TGTGCCAGTCTAGCGGACAACTCCTACGAGCAGTACTTC. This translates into CASLADNSYEQYF.

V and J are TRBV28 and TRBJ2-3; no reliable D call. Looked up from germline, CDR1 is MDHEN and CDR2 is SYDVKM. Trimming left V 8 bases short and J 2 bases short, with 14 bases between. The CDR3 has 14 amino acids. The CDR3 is CASYGSSNTDTQYF. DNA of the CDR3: TGTGCCAGCTACGGTAGTTCAAACACAGATACGCAGTATTTT.